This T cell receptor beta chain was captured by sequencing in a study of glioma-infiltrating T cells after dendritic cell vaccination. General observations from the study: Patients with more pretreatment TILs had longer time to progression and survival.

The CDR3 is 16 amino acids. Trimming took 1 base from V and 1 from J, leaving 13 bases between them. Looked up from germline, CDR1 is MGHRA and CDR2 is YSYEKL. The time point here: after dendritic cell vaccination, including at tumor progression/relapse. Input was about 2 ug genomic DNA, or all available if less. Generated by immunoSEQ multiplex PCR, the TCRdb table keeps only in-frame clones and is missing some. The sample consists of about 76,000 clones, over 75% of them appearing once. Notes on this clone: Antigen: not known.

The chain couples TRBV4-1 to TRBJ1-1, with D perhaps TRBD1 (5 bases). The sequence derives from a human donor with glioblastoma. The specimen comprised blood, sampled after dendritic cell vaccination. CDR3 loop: CASSQGGRPWNTEAFF. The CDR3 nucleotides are TGCGCCAGCAGCCAAGGGGGCCGTCCGTGGAACACTGAAGCTTTCTTT.